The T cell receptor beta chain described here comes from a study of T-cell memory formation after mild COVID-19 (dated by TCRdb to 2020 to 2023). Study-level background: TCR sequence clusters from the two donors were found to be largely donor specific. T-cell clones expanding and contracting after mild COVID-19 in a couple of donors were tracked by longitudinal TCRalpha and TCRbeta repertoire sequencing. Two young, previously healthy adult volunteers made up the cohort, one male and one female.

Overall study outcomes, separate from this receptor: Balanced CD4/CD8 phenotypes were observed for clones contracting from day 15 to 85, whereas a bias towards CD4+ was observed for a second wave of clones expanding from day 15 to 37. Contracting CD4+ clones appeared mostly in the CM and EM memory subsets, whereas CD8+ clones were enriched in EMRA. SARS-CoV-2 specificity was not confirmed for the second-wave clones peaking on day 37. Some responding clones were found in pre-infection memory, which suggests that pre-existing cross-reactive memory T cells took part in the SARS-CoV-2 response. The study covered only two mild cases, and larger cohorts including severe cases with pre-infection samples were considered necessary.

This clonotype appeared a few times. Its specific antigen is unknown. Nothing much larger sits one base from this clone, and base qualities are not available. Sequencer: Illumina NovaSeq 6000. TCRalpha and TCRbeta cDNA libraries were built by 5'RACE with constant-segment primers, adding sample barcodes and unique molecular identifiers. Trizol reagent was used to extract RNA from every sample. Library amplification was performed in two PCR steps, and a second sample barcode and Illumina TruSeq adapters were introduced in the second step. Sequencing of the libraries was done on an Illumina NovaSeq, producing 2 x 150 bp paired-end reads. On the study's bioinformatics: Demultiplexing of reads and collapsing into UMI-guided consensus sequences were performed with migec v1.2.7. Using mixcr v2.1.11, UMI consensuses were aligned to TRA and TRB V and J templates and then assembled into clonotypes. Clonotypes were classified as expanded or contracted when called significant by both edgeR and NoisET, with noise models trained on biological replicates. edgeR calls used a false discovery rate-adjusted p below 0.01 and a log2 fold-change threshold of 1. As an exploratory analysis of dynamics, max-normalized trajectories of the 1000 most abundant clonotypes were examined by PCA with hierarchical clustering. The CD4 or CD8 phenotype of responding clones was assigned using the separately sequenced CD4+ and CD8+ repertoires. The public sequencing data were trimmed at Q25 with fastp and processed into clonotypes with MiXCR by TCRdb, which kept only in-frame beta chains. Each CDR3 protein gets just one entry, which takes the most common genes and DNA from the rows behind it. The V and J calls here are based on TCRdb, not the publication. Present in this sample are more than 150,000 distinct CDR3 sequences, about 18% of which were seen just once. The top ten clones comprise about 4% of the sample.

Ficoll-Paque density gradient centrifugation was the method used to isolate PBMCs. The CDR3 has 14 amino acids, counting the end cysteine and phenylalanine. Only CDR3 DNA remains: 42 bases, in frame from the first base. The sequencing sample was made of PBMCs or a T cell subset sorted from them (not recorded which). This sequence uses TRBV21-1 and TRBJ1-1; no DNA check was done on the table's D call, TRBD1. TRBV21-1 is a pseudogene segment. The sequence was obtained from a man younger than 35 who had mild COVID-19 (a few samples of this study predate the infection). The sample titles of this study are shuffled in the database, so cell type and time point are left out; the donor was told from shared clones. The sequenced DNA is TGTGCCAGCAGAGGGACAGGGCGGGACACTGAAGCTTTCTTT. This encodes CASRGTGRDTEAFF.